This section outlines one T cell receptor beta chain sequence together with its context. Its antigen remains unknown. Only in-frame clones appear in the TCRdb table, and some are missing; sequencing was by immunoSEQ multiplex PCR. Among about 820,000 clones, 80% to 95% were seen once, and the ten largest hold around 24%. The naive CD8 subset, CD45RO-negative cells positively selected for CCR7, excluded terminally differentiated effector memory CD45RA+ cells. The source of the sample is a study of shared clonotypes between healthy human individuals. Study details: CD4 naive and memory got three plates each, CD8 naive two, CD8 memory one.

General study results and limits: Clonotype sharing among the donors was expected to vary with sequencing depth. Sequencing of the sorted subsets was shown by rarefaction to be incomplete despite large depth.

The CDR3 spans 15 residues. V lost 2 bases, J lost 5 bases, and 5 bases stayed unmatched. The germline V gene has CDR1 MNHNS and CDR2 SASEGT. The clonotype comes from a man younger than 45 in good health. The rearrangement joins TRBV6-1 to TRBJ2-2; 7 bases fit TRBD1. The sample consisted of naive CD8+ T cells sorted from blood. CDR3: CASSEKYRGTGELFF. The CDR3 DNA follows: TGTGCCAGCAGTGAAAAATACAGGGGTACCGGGGAGCTGTTTTTT.